Following are 14 T cell receptor beta chains from one sample sequenced in a study of blood T cells in healthy people across ages. PCR was performed a second time for roughly 7 to 11 cycles using a sample-barcoded 5' primer and a J-beta primer mix. TCRdb analysed the 5' RACE reads with MiXCR anew, one entry per CDR3 protein. This sample has around 800,000 distinct CDR3 sequences, with under 45% found just once. The specimen sequenced was blood. The receptors here all came from a man aged 55-75 years in good health.

The chain recombines TRBV27 with TRBJ1-2; 10 bases fit TRBD1. Unmatched junction bases numbered 10, after V lost 6 bases and J lost 3 bases. CDR1 MNHEY and CDR2 SMNVEV come from the germline V gene (reference sequence). The CDR3 spans 16 residues. In DNA, the CDR3 is TGTGCCAGCAGCTCACGCCAGGGACAGGGGTACTATGGCTACACCTTC. Its translation is CASSSRQGQGYYGYTF.

The CDR3 sequence is CATSSGRSGASTDTQYF. CDR3 DNA: TGTGCCACCAGCAGCGGGCGGAGCGGGGCTAGCACAGATACGCAGTATTTT. The genes are TRBV15 and TRBJ2-3; 7 nucleotides agree with TRBD2. This CDR3 is built from 17 residues. Germline CDR1 and CDR2: LNHNV and YYDKDF (reference sequence). J lost 0 bases, V lost 3 bases, and 9 bases had no gene match.

With regard to this clonotype: At one end the junction does not follow the germline gene, possibly because of a read error. The chain has TRBV7-2 and TRBJ2-7, with TRBD2 as a possible D gene (5 bases). The CDR3 length is 13 residues. CDR1 SGHTA and CDR2 FQGNSA come from the germline V gene. The CDR3, as DNA: TGTGCCAGCAGCGTAGCGCGGTCCTACGAGCAGTACTTC. This encodes CASSVARSYEQYF.

This clonotype was counted between two and nine times. The chain uses TRBV5-1 and TRBJ2-5; TRBD2 matches at 11 bases. This CDR3 contains 14 residues. After removal of 6 bases from V and 0 bases from J, the junction contained 1 base not matched to a gene. Germline-derived CDR1 and CDR2 are SGHRS and YFSETQ. CDR3 nucleotide sequence: TGCGCCAGCAAACTAGCGGGGGACCAAGAGACCCAGTACTTC. This encodes CASKLAGDQETQYF.

This clonotype has a handful of counts. This chain joins TRBV29-1 and TRBJ2-5, with a tentative D call TRBD1 (6 bases). The V and J ends lost 7 bases and 5 bases respectively, with 11 bases between them. There are 11 residues in the CDR3. Germline loops: CDR1 SQVTM, CDR2 ANQGSEA. The CDR3 protein is CSGGPRETQYF. CDR3 coding DNA: TGCAGCGGGGGGCCGAGGGAGACCCAGTACTTC.

This sequence joins TRBV20-1 and TRBJ2-5; 12 nucleotides align to TRBD2. The germline V gene has CDR1 DFQATT and CDR2 SNEGSKA (reference sequence). V lost 6 bases and J lost 7; bases outside the gene matches: 12. This CDR3 is 15 amino acids long. The CDR3 protein is CSAEPRLAGVGTQYF. As DNA, the CDR3 is TGCAGTGCCGAACCTCGACTAGCGGGGGTGGGGACCCAGTACTTC.

This clonotype was seen a few times. The chain combines TRBV5-5 with TRBJ1-5, with D perhaps TRBD1 (5 bases). V lost 4 bases and J lost 5, with 16 bases in between. This CDR3 is 15 amino acids long. From germline, CDR1 is SGHKS and CDR2 YYEKEE (reference sequence). CDR3 bases: TGTGCCAGCAGCCCGGGGGGGACCACCCATCAGCCCCAGCATTTT. Residues: CASSPGGTTHQPQHF. The full variable domain, in which reference TRBV5-5 and TRBJ1-5 provide the parts outside the CDR3, is DAGVTQSPTHLIKTRGQQVTLRCSPISGHKSVSWYQQVLGQGPQFIFQYYEKEERGRGNFPDRFSARQFPNYSSELNVNALLLGDSALYLCASSPGGTTHQPQHFGDGTRLSIL.

The chain is built from TRBV20-1 and TRBJ2-3; 9 nucleotides align to TRBD2. J was trimmed by 4 bases and V by 1 base; bases with no gene match: 6. Germline CDR1 DFQATT, CDR2 SNEGSKA (reference sequence). The CDR3 has 15 residues. DNA for the CDR3: TGCAGTGCTAGAGCGTCGGGACTAGCAGCAGATACGCAGTATTTT. Residues: CSARASGLAADTQYF.

This clonotype came up a few times. The rearrangement uses TRBV10-3 and TRBJ2-5; 16 bases agree with TRBD2. Near its end, the DNA agrees better with TRBJ2-7, so the J call may be wrong. This CDR3 is 15 amino acids long. CDR1 ENHRY and CDR2 SYGVKD come from the germline V gene. Here the CDR3 reads CAISEGTSGGAEQYF. Here the CDR3 DNA reads TGTGCCATCAGTGAGGGGACTAGCGGGGGGGCCGAGCAGTACTTC.

The chain uses TRBV6-6 and TRBJ1-2, with D possibly TRBD1 on 5 matching bases. The CDR3 loop spans 15 amino acids. Germline V gene data show CDR1 as MNHNY and CDR2 as SVGAGI (reference sequence). The V and J ends lost 2 bases and 2 bases respectively, with 12 bases between them. The CDR3 DNA reads as TGTGCCAGCAGTTACGACCCAGGGTACAACTATGGCTACACCTTC. It yields the protein CASSYDPGYNYGYTF.

The V and J genes are TRBV10-2 and TRBJ2-7; 7 bases line up with TRBD1. This CDR3 has 14 residues. V was pared by 3 bases and J by 3 bases, with 5 bases of the junction left unmatched. CDR1 and CDR2 (germline): WSHSY, SAAADI. The CDR3 DNA follows: TGCGCCAGCAGTGACCGTACAGGGGACTACGAGCAGTACTTC. Its protein product is CASSDRTGDYEQYF.

V usage is TRBV7-2 and J usage is TRBJ2-5, with 9 bases that match TRBD2. The germline CDR1 and CDR2 sequences are SGHTA and FQGNSA. This CDR3 is built from 16 residues. Germline trimming cut 1 base from V and 1 base from J; bases unmatched to any gene: 4. The CDR3 protein is CASSLGGSGGQETQYF. CDR3 sequence (DNA): TGTGCCAGCAGCTTAGGGGGTAGCGGGGGCCAAGAGACCCAGTACTTC.

The table lists this clonotype with a count of one. The chain uses TRBV6-1 and TRBJ2-7; no definite D call. The J call is in doubt because the DNA end fits TRBJ2-5 better. This CDR3 region has 14 residues. Germline CDR1 is MNHNS and CDR2 is SASEGT. CDR3 in DNA: TGTGCCAGCAGTGACGGACCAGCCCAGGAGACCCAGTACTTC. Translation: CASSDGPAQETQYF.

This CDR3 is CASSYEVFGQGPIRETQYF. In nucleotides, the CDR3 is TGTGCCAGCAGTTATGAAGTCTTCGGGCAGGGGCCCATTCGGGAGACCCAGTACTTC. The chain has TRBV28 and TRBJ2-5; D is perhaps TRBD1 (6 bases). This CDR3 has 19 residues. Between the trimmed V and J ends, which lost 4 bases and 5 bases, there was a span of 29 bases. CDR1 and CDR2 from the germline V gene are MDHEN and SYDVKM.